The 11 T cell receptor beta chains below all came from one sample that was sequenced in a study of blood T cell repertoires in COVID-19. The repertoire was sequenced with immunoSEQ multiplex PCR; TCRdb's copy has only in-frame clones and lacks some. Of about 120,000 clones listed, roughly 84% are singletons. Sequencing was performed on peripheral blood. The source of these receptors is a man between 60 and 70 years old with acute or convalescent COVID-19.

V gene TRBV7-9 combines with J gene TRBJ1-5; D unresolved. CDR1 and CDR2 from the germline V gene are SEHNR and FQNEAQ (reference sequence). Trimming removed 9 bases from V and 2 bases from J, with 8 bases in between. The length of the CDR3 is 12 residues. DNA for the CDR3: TGTGCCAGTTGTATCGGCAATCAGCCCCAGCATTTT. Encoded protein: CASCIGNQPQHF.

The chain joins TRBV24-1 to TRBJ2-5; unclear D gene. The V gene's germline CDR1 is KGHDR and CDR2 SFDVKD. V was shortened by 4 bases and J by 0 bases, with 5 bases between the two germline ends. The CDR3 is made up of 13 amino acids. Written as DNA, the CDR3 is TGTGCCACCAGTGAATCGTACCAAGAGACCCAGTACTTC. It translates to CATSESYQETQYF.

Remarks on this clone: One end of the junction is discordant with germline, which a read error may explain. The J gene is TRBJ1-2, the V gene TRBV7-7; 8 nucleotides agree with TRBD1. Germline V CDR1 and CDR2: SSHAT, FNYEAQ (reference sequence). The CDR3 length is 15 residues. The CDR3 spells CASSLDAGQDNPLPF. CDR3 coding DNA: TGTGCCAGCAGCTTAGACGCGGGACAGGATAACCCATTGCCCTTC.

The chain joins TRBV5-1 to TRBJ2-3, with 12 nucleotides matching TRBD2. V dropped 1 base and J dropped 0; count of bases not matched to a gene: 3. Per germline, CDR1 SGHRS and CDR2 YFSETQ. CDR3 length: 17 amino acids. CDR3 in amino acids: CASSLSGTSGSTDTQYF. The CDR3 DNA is TGCGCCAGCAGCTTGTCCGGGACTAGCGGGAGCACAGATACGCAGTATTTT.

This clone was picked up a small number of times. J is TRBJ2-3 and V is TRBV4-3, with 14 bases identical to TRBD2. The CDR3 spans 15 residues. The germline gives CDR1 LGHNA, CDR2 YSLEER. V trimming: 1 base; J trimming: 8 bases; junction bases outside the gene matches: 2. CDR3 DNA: TGCGCCAGCAGCCAAGGGGGGACTAGCGGGGGTACGCAGTATTTT. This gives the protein CASSQGGTSGGTQYF.

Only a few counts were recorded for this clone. DNA for the CDR3: TGTGCCAGCAGTTCCCCGGAGACAGGGGCCAAAAACATTCAGTACTTC. This translates into CASSSPETGAKNIQYF. This chain uses TRBV2 with TRBJ2-4, with TRBD1 identical over 7 bases. V was clipped by 5 bases and J by 1 base; unmatched bases: 8. Germline CDR1 reads SNHLY; CDR2 reads FYNNEI. The CDR3 loop spans 16 amino acids.

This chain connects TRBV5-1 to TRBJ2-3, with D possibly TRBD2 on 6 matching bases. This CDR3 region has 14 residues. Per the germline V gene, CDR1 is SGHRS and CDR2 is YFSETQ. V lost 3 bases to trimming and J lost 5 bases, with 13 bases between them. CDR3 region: CASSYGGVGDTQYF. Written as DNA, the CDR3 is TGCGCCAGCAGCTACGGGGGAGTTGGAGATACGCAGTATTTT.

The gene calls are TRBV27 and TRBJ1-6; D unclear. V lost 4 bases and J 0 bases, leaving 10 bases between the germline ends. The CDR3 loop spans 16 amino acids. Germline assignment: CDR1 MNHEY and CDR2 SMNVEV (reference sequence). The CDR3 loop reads CASSSLESSYNSPLHF. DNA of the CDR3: TGTGCCAGCAGTTCCCTCGAGAGCTCCTATAATTCACCCCTCCACTTT.

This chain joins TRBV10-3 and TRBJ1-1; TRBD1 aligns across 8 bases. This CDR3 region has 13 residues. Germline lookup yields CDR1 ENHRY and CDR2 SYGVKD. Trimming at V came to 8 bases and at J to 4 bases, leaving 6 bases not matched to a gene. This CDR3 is CAIEQDRATEAFF. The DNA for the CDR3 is TGTGCCATCGAACAGGACAGGGCCACTGAAGCTTTCTTT.

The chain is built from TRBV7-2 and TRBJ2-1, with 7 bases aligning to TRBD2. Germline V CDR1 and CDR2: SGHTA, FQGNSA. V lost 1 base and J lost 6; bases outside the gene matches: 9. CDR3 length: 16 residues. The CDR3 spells CASSLGGGTLGNEQFF. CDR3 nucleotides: TGTGCCAGCAGCTTAGGGGGGGGAACGCTCGGCAATGAGCAGTTCTTC.

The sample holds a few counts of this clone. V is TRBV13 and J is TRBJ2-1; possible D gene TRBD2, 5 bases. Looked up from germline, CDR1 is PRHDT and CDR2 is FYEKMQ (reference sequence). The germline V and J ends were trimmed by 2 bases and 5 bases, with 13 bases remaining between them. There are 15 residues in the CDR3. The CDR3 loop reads CASSLRADFDNEQFF. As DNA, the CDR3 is TGTGCCAGCAGCTTAAGAGCGGATTTCGACAATGAGCAGTTCTTC.